The clone carrying this T cell receptor beta chain was seen only a few times. Its specificity is not known. Per the germline V gene, CDR1 is SQVTM and CDR2 is ANQGSEA. The CDR3 loop spans 12 amino acids. The data originate from a study of blood T cells in healthy people across ages. Turning to the study itself: Per two T cells, template switching captured roughly one barcoded beta molecule.

Alongside a J-beta primer mix, a sample-barcoded 5' primer served in a second PCR lasting roughly 6 to 12 cycles. TCRdb re-called the 5' RACE reads with MiXCR, one entry per CDR3 protein. The sample includes some 880,000 distinct CDR3 sequences, 35% to 40% seen only once; the top ten take under 15%. Study-wide findings and caveats: Estimates based on one million T cells were treated as lower bounds. Older individuals had lower TCR beta diversity per million T cells (the decline was roughly linear).

The chain links TRBV29-1 to TRBJ2-1, with D maybe TRBD1 (6 bases). TRBJ2-7 matches the DNA end more closely, so the J call is doubtful. What was sequenced was blood. This TCR was recovered from a man aged 18-30 years in good health. CDR3 sequence reads: CSATTGYNEQYF. CDR3 coding DNA: TGCAGCGCTACCACAGGGTACAATGAGCAGTACTTC.